This T cell receptor beta chain was identified during a study of blood T cell repertoires in COVID-19. Study-level information: Donors in the United States, Italy and Spain gave samples during acute or convalescent COVID-19. In each case, the material was cDNA or gDNA derived from T cells, B-cell-depleted T cells, or PBMCs.

Under the authors' procedure: Reference gene primer amplification gave estimated nucleated cell counts. Generated by immunoSEQ multiplex PCR, the TCRdb table keeps only in-frame clones and is missing some. Clone size and the V and J calls come from that table; the DNA yielded D and trimming. The sample has roughly 150,000 clones, 87% seen once; the top ten hold about 4.7%. CDR3 size: 13 residues. The germline gives CDR1 SGHVS, CDR2 FQNEAQ. V lost 3 bases to trimming and J lost 5 bases, with 10 bases between them. The sequence derives from a human donor in a cohort sampled during active COVID-19. The gene calls are TRBV7-8 and TRBJ1-1; D might be TRBD1 (5 bases). The material sequenced was peripheral blood. The CDR3 loop is CASSLSGGTEAFF. CDR3 coding DNA: TGTGCCAGCAGCTTGAGCGGGGGGACTGAAGCTTTCTTT.